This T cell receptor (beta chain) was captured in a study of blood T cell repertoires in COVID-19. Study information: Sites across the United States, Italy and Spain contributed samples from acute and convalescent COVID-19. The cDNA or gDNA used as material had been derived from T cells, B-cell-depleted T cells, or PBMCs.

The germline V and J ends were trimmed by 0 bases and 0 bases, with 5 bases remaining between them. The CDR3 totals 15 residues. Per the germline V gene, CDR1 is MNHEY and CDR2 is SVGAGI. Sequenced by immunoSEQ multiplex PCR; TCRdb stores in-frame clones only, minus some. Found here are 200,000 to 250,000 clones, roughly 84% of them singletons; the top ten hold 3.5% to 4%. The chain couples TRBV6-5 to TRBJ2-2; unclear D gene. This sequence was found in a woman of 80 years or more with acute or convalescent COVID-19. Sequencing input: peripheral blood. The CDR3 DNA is TGTGCCAGCAGTTACTCGTTCGCGAACACCGGGGAGCTGTTTTTT. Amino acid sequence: CASSYSFANTGELFF.